This TCR beta chain was recorded in a study of a mutant IDH1 vaccine in newly diagnosed glioma. In the study overall: Vaccine dosing followed radiotherapy by 4-6 weeks, or accompanied temozolomide cycles. Patients' prior therapy spanned radiotherapy, temozolomide, or both; most underwent both. Study-level points and caveats: Changes in top peripheral clonotypes did not appear linked to pseudoprogression.

As to this clone: Its specificity is not known.

As to time point: week 35, safety follow-up. Vaccine doses each comprised 300 ug of mutant IDH1 20-mer peptide, with topical imiquimod. Patients had eight vaccinations, in weeks 1, 3, 5, 7, 11, 15, 19 and 23. Trimming cost V 0 bases and J 3 bases, with 6 bases left between them. From germline, CDR1 is MGHRA and CDR2 YSYEKL. This CDR3 is 13 amino acids long. Only in-frame clones appear in the TCRdb table, and some are missing; sequencing was by immunoSEQ multiplex PCR. This table has some 48,000 clones, 65% to 80% appearing once. The TCR originated in a man between 40 and 49 years old with glioma. The genes are TRBV4-1 and TRBJ2-7; the D is unclear. Sequences were derived from PBMCs, sampled from a glioma patient whose treatment included an IDH1 peptide vaccine. CDR3 DNA: TGCGCCAGCAGCCAAGATCGTTACTACGAGCAGTACTTC. Its translation is CASSQDRYYEQYF.